This T cell receptor beta chain is drawn from a study of cytomegalovirus exposure and HLA in healthy donors. Study overall: The roughly 100 million unique TCR beta sequences, from about 170 million T cells, were found by an earlier analysis.

PCR primers comprised 60 Vbeta and 13 Jbeta primers. TCRdb keeps only in-frame clones here, not all; method: immunoSEQ multiplex PCR. In the table there are some 130,000 clones, roughly 76% of which are singletons. Findings of the study overall: A later analysis found common viral pathogens apparently linked to several of the most significant clusters. According to a later analysis, donors in an Asian-associated ancestry cluster reportedly had fewer N-insertions than the roughly 720-donor mean. A link between a missense DCLRE1C variant and TCR beta V- and J-gene trimming emerged from a later analysis.

The sample holds a few counts of this clone. Its target is unknown. The CDR3 length is 14 residues. Per the germline V gene, CDR1 is MGHRA and CDR2 is YSYEKL. V was shortened by 0 bases and J by 4 bases, with 9 bases between the two germline ends. The specimen was PBMCs. This chain uses TRBV4-1 with TRBJ1-1; perhaps TRBD1 as D (5 bases). This TCR came from a middle-aged woman in good health and CMV-seronegative. CDR3 sequence: CASSQDSGFTEAFF. CDR3 sequence (DNA): TGCGCCAGCAGCCAAGATTCAGGGTTCACTGAAGCTTTCTTT.